This TCR beta chain was documented in a study of blood T cell repertoires in COVID-19. Repertoires were generated with immunoSEQ multiplex PCR, while TCRdb's copy carries only in-frame clones and drops some. The table shows about 69,000 clones, with under 85% occurring only once. The CDR3 runs 15 residues. Germline CDR1 and CDR2: LNHNV and YYDKDF (reference sequence). V dropped 0 bases and J dropped 4; count of bases not matched to a gene: 4. Sequenced material: peripheral blood. This receptor was taken from a man aged 50-60 years with COVID-19, enrolled during active disease. This rearrangement joins TRBV15 to TRBJ2-7, with 9 bases that match TRBD1. The CDR3 loop reads CATSRDTGGLYEQYF. The CDR3 nucleotides read TGTGCCACCAGCAGAGATACAGGGGGCTTATACGAGCAGTACTTC.